The rows below give T cell receptor beta chains drawn from one sample of a study of blood T cells in healthy people across ages. TCRdb reanalysed the 5' RACE reads using MiXCR and keeps one entry per CDR3 protein. The repertoire holds approximately 810,000 distinct CDR3 sequences, with about 36% as singletons. The sequenced material came from blood. All receptors come from a man younger than 35 in good health. CDR3s include the opening cysteine and the closing phenylalanine or tryptophan. A D gene is named only where the DNA matches it firmly. Size is omitted from some rows. Given values are once, few, many or a class for expanded clones.

many	TRBD1	TRBV12-3/TRBV12-4	15	TRBJ1-2	CASSKPGQGASGYTF	TGTGCCAGCAGTAAACCGGGACAGGGGGCTAGTGGCTACACCTTC
few	.	TRBV27	13	TRBJ2-5	CASRGVGGKTQYF	TGTGCCAGCAGAGGTGTTGGGGGAAAGACCCAGTACTTC
many	.	TRBV10-3	17	TRBJ2-7	CAISEFPREAASRGQYF	TGTGCCATCAGTGAATTTCCCAGAGAGGCGGCCTCCCGGGGGCAGTACTTC
many	.	TRBV12-3/TRBV12-4	15	TRBJ1-6	CASTLRGAPNSPLHF	TGTGCCAGCACCTTGAGAGGGGCACCAAATTCACCCCTCCACTTT
.	.	TRBV4-3	13	TRBJ1-1	CASSQEGGRGAFF	TGCGCCAGCAGCCAAGAGGGAGGGCGGGGAGCTTTCTTT
.	.	TRBV12-3/TRBV12-4	15	TRBJ1-4	CASSFLGLGSEKLFF	TGTGCCAGCAGTTTTCTGGGGCTGGGTAGTGAAAAACTGTTTTTT
few	.	TRBV20-1	11	TRBJ1-6	CSATGDSPLHF	TGCAGTGCTACAGGAGATTCACCCCTCCACTTT
.	.	TRBV7-6	13	TRBJ2-1	CASSSQQENGQFF	TGTGCCAGCAGCTCCCAACAGGAAAATGGGCAGTTCTTC
.	.	TRBV12-3/TRBV12-4	12	TRBJ1-1	CASSRLGPEAFF	TGTGCCAGCAGCCGGTTGGGCCCTGAAGCTTTCTTT
.	.	TRBV25-1	11	TRBJ1-2	CASSLCGGYTF	TGTGCCAGCAGTTTATGTGGTGGCTACACCTTC
few	TRBD1	TRBV6-5	15	TRBJ2-1	CASSPYRGLDNEQFF	TGTGCCAGCAGCCCTTACAGGGGCCTCGATAATGAGCAGTTCTTC
.	TRBD2	TRBV2	16	TRBJ2-5	CASSSISGGAYNEQYF	TGTGCCAGCAGTTCTATTAGCGGGGGGGCCTACAATGAGCAGTACTTC
.	.	TRBV3-1	12	TRBJ1-6	CASVQGNSPLHF	TGTGCCAGCGTACAAGGAAATTCACCCCTCCACTTT
.	.	TRBV7-3	13	TRBJ2-1	CASSDARKNEQFF	TGTGCCAGCAGCGACGCCCGGAAGAATGAGCAGTTCTTC
.	.	TRBV29-1	11	TRBJ2-1	CSVVVYSEQFF	TGCAGCGTTGTAGTTTACAGTGAGCAGTTCTTC
few	.	TRBV14	16	TRBJ2-3	CASSQEAYTNTDTQYF	TGTGCCAGCAGCCAAGAGGCTTATACCAACACAGATACGCAGTATTTT
many	.	TRBV4-3	15	TRBJ2-5	CASSQDRTNGETQYF	TGCGCCAGCAGCCAAGATCGGACGAACGGGGAGACCCAGTACTTC
.	.	TRBV2	13	TRBJ2-3	CATTQGVADTQYF	TGTGCCACTACACAGGGAGTTGCAGATACGCAGTATTTT
few	.	TRBV12-3/TRBV12-4	13	TRBJ1-2	CASSFQGNYGYTF	TGTGCCAGCAGTTTTCAGGGTAACTATGGCTACACCTTC
many	.	TRBV5-1	13	TRBJ2-7	CASSFDSSYEQYF	TGCGCCAGCAGCTTCGACAGCTCCTACGAGCAGTACTTC
.	.	TRBV11-2	14	TRBJ2-7	CASSFSSGSYEQYF	TGTGCCAGCAGCTTCTCGTCGGGTTCCTACGAGCAGTACTTC
many	.	TRBV12-3/TRBV12-4	12	TRBJ2-3	CASSFPGDTQYF	TGTGCCAGCAGTTTTCCCGGTGATACGCAGTATTTT
.	TRBD1	TRBV12-3/TRBV12-4	13	TRBJ1-1	CASSNRGPTEAFF	TGTGCCAGCAGCAACAGGGGGCCCACTGAAGCTTTCTTT
.	TRBD2	TRBV12-3/TRBV12-4	18	TRBJ2-3	CASSLKGTSGSGTDAQYF	TGTGCCAGCAGCCTAAAAGGGACTAGCGGGTCAGGCACAGATGCGCAGTATTTT
few	TRBD2	TRBV7-7	15	TRBJ2-1	CASSFSSGGADEQFF	TGTGCTAGCAGCTTTTCTAGCGGGGGGGCGGATGAGCAGTTCTTC
many	TRBD1	TRBV5-1	13	TRBJ2-7	CASSYETGGEQYF	TGCGCCAGCAGCTACGAGACAGGGGGCGAGCAGTACTTC
.	.	TRBV20-1	11	TRBJ2-7	CILWAGNEQYF	TGCATTCTTTGGGCTGGGAATGAGCAGTACTTC
once	.	TRBV29-1	12	TRBJ2-3	CSVEQSTDTQYF	TGCAGCGTCGAGCAGAGCACAGATACGCAGTATTTT
.	.	TRBV3-1	17	TRBJ2-1	CASSQEESGHSYNEQFF	TGTGCCAGCAGCCAAGAGGAATCGGGGCACTCCTACAATGAGCAGTTCTTC